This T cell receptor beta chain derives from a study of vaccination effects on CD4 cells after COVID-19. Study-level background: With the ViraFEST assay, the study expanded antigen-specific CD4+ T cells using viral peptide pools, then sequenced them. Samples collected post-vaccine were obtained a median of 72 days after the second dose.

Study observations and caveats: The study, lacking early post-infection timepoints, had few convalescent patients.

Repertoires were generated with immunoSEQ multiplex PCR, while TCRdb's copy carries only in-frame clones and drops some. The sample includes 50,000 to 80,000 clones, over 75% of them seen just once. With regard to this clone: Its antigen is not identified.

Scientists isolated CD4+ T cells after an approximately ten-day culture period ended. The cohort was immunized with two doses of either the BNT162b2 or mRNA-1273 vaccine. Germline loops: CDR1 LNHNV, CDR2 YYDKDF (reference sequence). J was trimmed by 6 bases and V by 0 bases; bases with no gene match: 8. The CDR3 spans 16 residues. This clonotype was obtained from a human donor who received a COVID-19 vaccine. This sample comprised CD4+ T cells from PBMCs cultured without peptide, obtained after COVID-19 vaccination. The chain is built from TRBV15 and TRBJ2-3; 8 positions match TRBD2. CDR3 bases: TGTGCCACCAGCAGAGATAAGAGCGGGGGATCCGATACGCAGTATTTT. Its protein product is CATSRDKSGGSDTQYF.